Sequencing of this T cell receptor beta chain was carried out in a study of cytomegalovirus exposure and HLA in healthy donors. Overall study results and limits: Highly shared variants forming one cluster were likely a sequencing artifact. In a later analysis, at a false discovery rate of 0.05, approximately 15,000 TCR beta sequences matched HLA alleles.

The germline V gene encodes CDR1 SGHRS and CDR2 YFSETQ. Deletions cut 6 bases from V and 4 bases from J, with 13 bases between. The CDR3 has 13 residues. 60 Vbeta and 13 Jbeta primers were used in PCR. Generated by immunoSEQ multiplex PCR, the TCRdb table keeps only in-frame clones and is missing some. The repertoire holds 90,000 to 120,000 clones, with around 84% as singletons. Note on this clone: As yet, its antigen is unknown.

The gene calls are TRBV5-1 and TRBJ1-1; D is uncertain. Material for sequencing was PBMCs. This sequence was found in a woman between 18 and 29 years old in good health and CMV-seronegative. CDR3 DNA sequence: TGCGCCAGCACAGATCCCGGGATCACTGAAGCTTTCTTT. Encoded protein: CASTDPGITEAFF. Filled out from reference TRBV5-1 and TRBJ1-1, the complete variable domain reads KAGVTQTPRYLIKTRGQQVTLSCSPISGHRSVSWYQQTPGQGLQFLFEYFSETQRNKGNFPGRFSGRQFSNSRSEMNVSTLELGDSALYLCASTDPGITEAFFGQGTRLTVV.